The 5 T cell receptor beta chains listed next were all sequenced from one sample in a study of CD8 T cells in ankylosing spondylitis. TCRdb analysed the 5' RACE reads with MiXCR anew, one entry per CDR3 protein. In the table there are under 300,000 distinct CDR3 sequences, 15% to 20% of which are singletons. Sequenced: blood, either unsorted or a sorted T cell fraction (not recorded which). All receptors derive from a male donor with ankylosing spondylitis or in good health (not recorded which).

The rearrangement joins TRBV11-1 to TRBJ1-4; D not certain. Germline assignment: CDR1 SGHAT and CDR2 FQDESV (reference sequence). The length of the CDR3 is 16 residues. Trimming left V 5 bases short and J 4 bases short, with 17 bases between. The chain's CDR3 is CASSDREEYYNEKLFF. CDR3 in DNA: TGTGCCAGCAGCGATAGGGAAGAATACTATAATGAAAAACTGTTTTTT.

This CDR3 reads CSVLGLAGENTGELFF. CDR3 DNA: TGCAGCGTTCTTGGACTAGCGGGAGAGAACACCGGGGAGCTGTTTTTT. The chain employs TRBV29-1 and TRBJ2-2, with TRBD2 matching over 13 bases. Germline V lookup: CDR1 SQVTM, CDR2 ANQGSEA. This CDR3 spans 16 amino acids. V shed 5 bases, J shed 1 base, and the junction held 4 bases outside the gene matches.

This clonotype was counted many times. This sequence joins TRBV29-1 and TRBJ2-1; TRBD2 matches 14 bases. J gave up 0 bases and V 5 bases, and 6 bases lay outside the gene matches. Germline values: CDR1 SQVTM, CDR2 ANQGSEA. This CDR3 spans 17 amino acids. CDR3 nucleotide sequence: TGCAGCGTTCAGGGACTAGCGGGAGCCTCCTCCTACAATGAGCAGTTCTTC. This codes for CSVQGLAGASSYNEQFF.

V is TRBV12-3 or TRBV12-4 and J is TRBJ2-3; D is possibly TRBD1 (6 bases). CDR3 length: 15 residues. Trimming shortened V by 5 bases and J by 6 bases, and 18 bases separated the two germline ends. CDR3 loop: CASSPPQGPGDTQYF. In nucleotides, the CDR3 is TGTGCCAGCAGTCCCCCGCAGGGGCCCGGGGATACGCAGTATTTT.

The chain has TRBV3-1 and TRBJ1-3, with a possible D match to TRBD1 (5 bases). This CDR3 comprises 15 residues. The germline V gene encodes CDR1 LGHDT and CDR2 YNNKEL (reference sequence). Trimming stripped 0 bases from V and 4 bases from J, with 10 bases between. CDR3 residues: CASSQDVGGGNTIYF. DNA of the CDR3: TGTGCCAGCAGCCAAGATGTCGGGGGAGGAAACACCATATATTTT. The variable domain in full, completed from reference TRBV3-1 and TRBJ1-3, reads DTAVSQTPKYLVTQMGNDKSIKCEQNLGHDTMYWYKQDSKKFLKIMFSYNNKELIINETVPNRFSPKSPDKAHLNLHINSLELGDSAVYFCASSQDVGGGNTIYFGEGSWLTVV.